Sequencing of this T cell receptor (beta chain) was carried out in a study of control samples from healthy donors and cancer patients. The data were produced by immunoSEQ multiplex PCR, yet TCRdb's version contains in-frame clones alone and is incomplete. Among approximately 160,000 clones, 90% to 95% were seen once, and the ten largest hold roughly 3.9%. The V gene lost 6 bases and the J gene lost 4 bases, with 13 bases spanning the gap. The CDR3 has 14 residues. The germline V gene encodes CDR1 MNHEY and CDR2 SMNVEV (reference sequence). The chain joins TRBV27 to TRBJ1-5, with TRBD1 as a possible D gene (6 bases). This TCR derives from a woman aged 55-69 years in good health. Sample: blood. CDR3 coding DNA: TGTGCCAGCAGGCACGGGGGGCGTAATCAGCCCCAGCATTTT. It translates to CASRHGGRNQPQHF.